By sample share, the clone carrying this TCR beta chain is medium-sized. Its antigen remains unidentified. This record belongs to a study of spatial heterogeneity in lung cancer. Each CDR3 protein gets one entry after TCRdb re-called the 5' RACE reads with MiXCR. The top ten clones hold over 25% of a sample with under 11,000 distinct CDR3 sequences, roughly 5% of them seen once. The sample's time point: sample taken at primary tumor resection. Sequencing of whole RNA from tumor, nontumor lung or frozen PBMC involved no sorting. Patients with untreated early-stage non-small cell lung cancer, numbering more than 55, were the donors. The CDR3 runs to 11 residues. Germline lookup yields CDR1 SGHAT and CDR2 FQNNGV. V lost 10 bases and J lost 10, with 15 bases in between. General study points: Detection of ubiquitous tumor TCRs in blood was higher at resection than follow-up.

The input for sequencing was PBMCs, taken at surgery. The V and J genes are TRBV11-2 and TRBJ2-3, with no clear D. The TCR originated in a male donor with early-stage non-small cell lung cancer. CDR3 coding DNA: TGTGCCATTACAAACCCTCAGGCGCAGTATTTT. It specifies CAITNPQAQYF.